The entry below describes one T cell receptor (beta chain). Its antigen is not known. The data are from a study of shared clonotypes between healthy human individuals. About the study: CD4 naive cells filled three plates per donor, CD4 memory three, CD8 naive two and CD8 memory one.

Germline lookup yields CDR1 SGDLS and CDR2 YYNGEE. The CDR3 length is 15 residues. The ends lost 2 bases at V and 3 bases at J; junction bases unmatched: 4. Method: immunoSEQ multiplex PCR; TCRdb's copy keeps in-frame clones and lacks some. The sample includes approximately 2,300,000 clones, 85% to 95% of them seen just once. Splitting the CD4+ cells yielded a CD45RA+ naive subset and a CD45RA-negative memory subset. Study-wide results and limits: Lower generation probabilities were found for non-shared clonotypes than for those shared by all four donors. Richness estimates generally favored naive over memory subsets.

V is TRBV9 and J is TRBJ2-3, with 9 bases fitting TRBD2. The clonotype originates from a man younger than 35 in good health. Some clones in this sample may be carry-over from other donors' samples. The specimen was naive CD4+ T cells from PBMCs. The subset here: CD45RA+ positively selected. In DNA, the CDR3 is TGTGCCAGCAGCGTGGGCGGGAGGGAAACAGATACGCAGTATTTT. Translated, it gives CASSVGGRETDTQYF.